Listed below are T cell receptor beta chains from one sample, sequenced in a study of blood T cells in healthy people across ages. TCRdb reanalysed the 5' RACE reads using MiXCR and keeps one entry per CDR3 protein. The repertoire consists of more than 1,000,000 distinct CDR3 sequences, with almost 25% occurring once and the leading ten covering around 0.75%. The data were also submitted as part of a second study, on T cells of mothers and their children.

Sample: blood. The receptor source for this set is a girl aged 2 to 9 in good health. Each CDR3 is given with its conserved first and last residue. The order of the fields is J gene, clone size, V gene, D gene, CDR3 DNA, CDR3 protein. D genes are given only for firm matches. For some rows the clone size is stated as once, few or many, or as a class when expanded; others skip it.

TRBJ2-7,few,TRBV6-5,.,TGTGCCAGCAGTTACGGTATCCCGTCCCACGAGCAGTACTTC,CASSYGIPSHEQYF
TRBJ2-7,.,TRBV15,.,TGTGCCACCAGCAGGGAAAGACAGGTCTACGAGCAGTACTTC,CATSRERQVYEQYF
TRBJ1-6,.,TRBV9,.,TGTGCCAGCAGCGCCGGGGCTAGCTCCTATAATTCACCCCTCCACTTT,CASSAGASSYNSPLHF
TRBJ2-1,.,TRBV2,TRBD2,TGTGCCAGCAGTGGCCCGCCGACCGGGACTAGCGGGAACTATGAGCAGTTCTTC,CASSGPPTGTSGNYEQFF
TRBJ2-2,.,TRBV29-1,.,TGCAGCGTCTTCGGGCTCACGGGCACCGGGGAGCTGTCTTTT,CSVFGLTGTGELSF
TRBJ2-5,many,TRBV15,TRBD1,TGTGCCACCAGCGGCCGGGACAGGGTTGAGACCCAGTACTTC,CATSGRDRVETQYF
TRBJ1-1,few,TRBV7-2,.,TGTGCCAGCAGCTTATTAACAGGCCTCACTGAAGCTTTCTTT,CASSLLTGLTEAFF
TRBJ2-1,.,TRBV5-1,TRBD2,TGCGCCAGCAGTATGGGACTAGCGGGAGAGCATGAGCAGTTCTTC,CASSMGLAGEHEQFF
TRBJ2-7,.,TRBV29-1,.,TGCAGCGTTGTCCCTGACAGCTCCTACGAGCAGTACTTC,CSVVPDSSYEQYF
TRBJ2-7,.,TRBV2,.,TGTGCCAGCAGTAATGGGGGGTCAGGGAGCCTTGGCTCCTACGAGCAGTACTTC,CASSNGGSGSLGSYEQYF
TRBJ2-1,.,TRBV3-1,TRBD2,TGTGCCAGCAGCCAAGAAACGGCGGGGGGGCCAGCTGAGCAGTTCTTC,CASSQETAGGPAEQFF
TRBJ2-3,.,TRBV7-3,.,TGTGCCAGCAGCGCTGGTAGCCCCCCAGATACGCGGTATTTT,CASSAGSPPDTRYF
TRBJ2-3,.,TRBV4-3,.,TGCGCCAGCAGCCAAGAAGCAGGTCCCCCAGATACGCAGTATTTT,CASSQEAGPPDTQYF
TRBJ2-5,.,TRBV7-2,.,TGTGCCAGCAGCTTAGTGCGTTGGGAGCAGTACTTC,CASSLVRWEQYF
TRBJ1-2,few,TRBV29-1,TRBD1,TGCAGCGAGGAAGGGGGCTTAAACTATGGCTACACCTTC,CSEEGGLNYGYTF
TRBJ1-2,few,TRBV9,TRBD1,TGTGCCAGCAGCGTAGGGGACAGGAAAGGGGGCTACACCTTC,CASSVGDRKGGYTF
TRBJ1-4,few,TRBV20-1,.,TGCAGTGCTAGAGATGCACAGAGGGATGAAAAACTGTTTTTT,CSARDAQRDEKLFF
TRBJ2-6,.,TRBV11-2,.,TGTGCCAGCAGCTTCTCGGAGGGGGCCAACGTCCTGACTTTC,CASSFSEGANVLTF
TRBJ2-7,once,TRBV6-6,TRBD1,TGTGCCAGCAGTTCGGGACAGGGGGCATCCCTGGAGCAGTACTTC,CASSSGQGASLEQYF
TRBJ1-1,.,TRBV10-1,.,TGCGCCAGCAGTGAACACCGCTTAACTTCGAACACTGAAACTTTCTTT,CASSEHRLTSNTETFF
TRBJ1-3,.,TRBV7-2,.,TGTGCCAGCAGCTTAAGCACGGGAGTTAACACCATATATTTT,CASSLSTGVNTIYF
TRBJ1-5,few,TRBV7-2,.,TGTGCCAGCAGCCGTGAACAGGATCAGCCCCAGCATTTT,CASSREQDQPQHF
TRBJ1-2,few,TRBV24-1,TRBD1,TGTGCCACCAGTGTGCGTGGCAGGGGGAACTATGGCTACACCTTC,CATSVRGRGNYGYTF
TRBJ1-1,.,TRBV18,.,TGTGCCAGCTCACCAACCGGGACCCCTGAAGCTTTCTTT,CASSPTGTPEAFF
TRBJ1-3,few,TRBV14,.,TGTGCCAGCCCCTACAGTGGAGACACCATATATTTT,CASPYSGDTIYF
TRBJ2-7,few,TRBV29-1,TRBD1,TGCAGCATCTCAGGGGGCGCGGGTTCCTACGAGCAGTACTTC,CSISGGAGSYEQYF
TRBJ1-1,.,TRBV27,.,TGTGCCAGCAGTTTATCGCCCGGGGGTGATACTGAAGCTTTCTTT,CASSLSPGGDTEAFF
TRBJ2-5,few,TRBV7-7,.,TGTGCTAGCAGCTTGGGATGGGACATGGCGGAGACCCAGTACTTC,CASSLGWDMAETQYF
TRBJ2-2,.,TRBV12-3/TRBV12-4,.,TGTGCCAGCAGCCCTGAAGGAGACACCGGGGAGCTGTTTTTT,CASSPEGDTGELFF